This T cell receptor (beta chain) was found in a study of blood T cell repertoires in COVID-19. Study as a whole: PBMCs, B-cell-depleted T cells, or T cells provided the cDNA or gDNA that made up the material.

J lost 5 bases, V lost 6 bases, and 6 bases had no gene match. The germline gives CDR1 SEHNR, CDR2 FQNEAQ (reference sequence). The CDR3 sequence is 14 residues long. Some clones are missing from TCRdb's copy, which holds only in-frame ones; the method was immunoSEQ multiplex PCR. The data show about 210,000 clones, about 91% seen once. Sequencing was done on a sample of peripheral blood. V usage is TRBV7-9 and J usage is TRBJ2-7; TRBD1 agrees at 11 bases. This receptor was obtained from a man aged 25-45 years with acute or convalescent COVID-19. CDR3 protein: CASRPGQGVNEQYF. The DNA of the CDR3 is TGTGCCAGCAGACCGGGACAGGGGGTGAACGAGCAGTACTTC. The full variable domain, completed using reference TRBV7-9 and TRBJ2-7, is DTGVSQNPRHKITKRGQNVTFRCDPISEHNRLYWYRQTLGQGPEFLTYFQNEAQLEKSRLLSDRFSAERPKGSFSTLEIQRTEQGDSAMYLCASRPGQGVNEQYFGPGTRLTVT.